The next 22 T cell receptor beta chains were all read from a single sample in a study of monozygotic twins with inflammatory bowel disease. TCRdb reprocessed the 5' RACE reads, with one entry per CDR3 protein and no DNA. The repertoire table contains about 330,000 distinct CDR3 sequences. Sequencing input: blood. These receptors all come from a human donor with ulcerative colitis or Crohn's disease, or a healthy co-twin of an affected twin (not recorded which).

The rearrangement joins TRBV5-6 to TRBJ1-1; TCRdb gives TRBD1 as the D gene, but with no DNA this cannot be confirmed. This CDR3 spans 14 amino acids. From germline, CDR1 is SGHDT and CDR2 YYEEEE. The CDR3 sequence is CASSFGWTHRAAFF.

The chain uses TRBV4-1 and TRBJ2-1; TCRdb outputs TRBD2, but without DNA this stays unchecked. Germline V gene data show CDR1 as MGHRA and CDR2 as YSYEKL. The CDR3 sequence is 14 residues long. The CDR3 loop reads CVSSQVAGYNEQFF.

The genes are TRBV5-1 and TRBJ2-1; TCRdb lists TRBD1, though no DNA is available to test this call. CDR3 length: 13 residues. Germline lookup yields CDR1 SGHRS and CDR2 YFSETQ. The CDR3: CASSRGDYNEQFF. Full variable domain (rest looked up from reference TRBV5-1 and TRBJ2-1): KAGVTQTPRYLIKTRGQQVTLSCSPISGHRSVSWYQQTPGQGLQFLFEYFSETQRNKGNFPGRFSGRQFSNSRSEMNVSTLELGDSALYLCASSRGDYNEQFFGPGTRLTVL.

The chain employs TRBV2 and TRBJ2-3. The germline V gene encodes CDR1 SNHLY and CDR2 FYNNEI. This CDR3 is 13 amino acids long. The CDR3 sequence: CASSADSTDTQYF. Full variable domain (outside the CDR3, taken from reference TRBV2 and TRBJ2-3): EPEVTQTPSHQVTQMGQEVILRCVPISNHLYFYWYRQILGQKVEFLVSFYNNEISEKSEIFDDQFSVERPDGSNFTLKIRSTKLEDSAMYFCASSADSTDTQYFGPGTRLTVL.

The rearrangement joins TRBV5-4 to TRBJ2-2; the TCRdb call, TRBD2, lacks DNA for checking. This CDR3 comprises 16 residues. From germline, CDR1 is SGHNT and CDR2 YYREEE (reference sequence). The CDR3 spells CASSLVEVSNTGELFF.

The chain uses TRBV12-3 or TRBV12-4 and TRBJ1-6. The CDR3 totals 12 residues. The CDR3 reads CASSLSVPPLHF.

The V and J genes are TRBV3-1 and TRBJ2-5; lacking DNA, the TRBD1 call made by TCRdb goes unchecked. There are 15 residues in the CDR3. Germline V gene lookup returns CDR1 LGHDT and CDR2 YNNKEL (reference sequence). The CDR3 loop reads CASSQPAGRQETQYF.

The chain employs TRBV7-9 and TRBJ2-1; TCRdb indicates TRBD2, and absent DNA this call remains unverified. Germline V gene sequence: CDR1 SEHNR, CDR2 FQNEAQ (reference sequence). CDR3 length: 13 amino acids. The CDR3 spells CASSLASSGEQFF.

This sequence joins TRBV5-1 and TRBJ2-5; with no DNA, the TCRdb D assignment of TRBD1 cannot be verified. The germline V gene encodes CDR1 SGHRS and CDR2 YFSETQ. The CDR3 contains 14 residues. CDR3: CASSFTGPQETQYF.

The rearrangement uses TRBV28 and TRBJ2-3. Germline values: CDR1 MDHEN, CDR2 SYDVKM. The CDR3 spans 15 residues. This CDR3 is CASSPIFGVTDTQYF.

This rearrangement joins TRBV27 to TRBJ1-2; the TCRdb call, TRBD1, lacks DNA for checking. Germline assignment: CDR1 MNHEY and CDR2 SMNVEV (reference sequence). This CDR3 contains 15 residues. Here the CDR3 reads CASSFGGTLNYGYTF.

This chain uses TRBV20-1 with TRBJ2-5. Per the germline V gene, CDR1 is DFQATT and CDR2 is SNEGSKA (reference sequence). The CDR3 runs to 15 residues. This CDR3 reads CSVGRRTSFQETQYF.

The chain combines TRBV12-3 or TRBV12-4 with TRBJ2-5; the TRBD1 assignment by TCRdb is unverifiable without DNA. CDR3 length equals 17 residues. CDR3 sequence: CASSLGTGIYQGETQYF.

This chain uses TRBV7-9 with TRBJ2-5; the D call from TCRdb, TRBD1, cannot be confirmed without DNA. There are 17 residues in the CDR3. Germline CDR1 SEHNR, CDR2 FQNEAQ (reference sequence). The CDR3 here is CASSLDTGSRMRETQYF.

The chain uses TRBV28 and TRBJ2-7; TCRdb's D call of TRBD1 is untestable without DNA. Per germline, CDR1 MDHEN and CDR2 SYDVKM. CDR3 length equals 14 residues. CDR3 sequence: CASSSGQGKYEQYF.

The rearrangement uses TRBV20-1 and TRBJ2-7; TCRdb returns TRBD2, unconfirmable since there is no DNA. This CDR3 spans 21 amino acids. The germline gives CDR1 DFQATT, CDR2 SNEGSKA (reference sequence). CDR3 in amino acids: CSAEPGLAETTSPMSPYEQYF.

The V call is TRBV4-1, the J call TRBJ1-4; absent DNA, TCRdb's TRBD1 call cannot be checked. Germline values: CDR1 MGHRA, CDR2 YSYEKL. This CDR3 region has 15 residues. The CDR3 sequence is CASRPPGQGYEKLIF.

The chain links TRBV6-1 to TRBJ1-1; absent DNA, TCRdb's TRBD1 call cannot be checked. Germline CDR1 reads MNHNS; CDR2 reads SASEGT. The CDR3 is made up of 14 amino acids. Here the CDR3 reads CASSGGRRGTEAFF.

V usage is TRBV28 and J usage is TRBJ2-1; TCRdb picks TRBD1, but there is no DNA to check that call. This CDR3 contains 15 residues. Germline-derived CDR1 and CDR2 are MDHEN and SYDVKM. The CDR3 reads CASSLWTGSNNEQFF.

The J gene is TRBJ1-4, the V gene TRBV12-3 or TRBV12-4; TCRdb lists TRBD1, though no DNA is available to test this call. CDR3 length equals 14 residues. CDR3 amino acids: CASSSQSGNEKLFF.

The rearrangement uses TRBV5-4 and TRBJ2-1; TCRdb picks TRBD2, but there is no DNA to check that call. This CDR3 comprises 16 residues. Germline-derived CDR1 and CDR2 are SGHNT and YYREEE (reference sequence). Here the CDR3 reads CASSSTSGRAYNEQFF.

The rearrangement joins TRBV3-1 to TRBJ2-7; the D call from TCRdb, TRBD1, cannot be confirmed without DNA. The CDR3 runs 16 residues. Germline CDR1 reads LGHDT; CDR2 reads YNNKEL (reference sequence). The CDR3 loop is CASSQDYGTGGWWQYF.